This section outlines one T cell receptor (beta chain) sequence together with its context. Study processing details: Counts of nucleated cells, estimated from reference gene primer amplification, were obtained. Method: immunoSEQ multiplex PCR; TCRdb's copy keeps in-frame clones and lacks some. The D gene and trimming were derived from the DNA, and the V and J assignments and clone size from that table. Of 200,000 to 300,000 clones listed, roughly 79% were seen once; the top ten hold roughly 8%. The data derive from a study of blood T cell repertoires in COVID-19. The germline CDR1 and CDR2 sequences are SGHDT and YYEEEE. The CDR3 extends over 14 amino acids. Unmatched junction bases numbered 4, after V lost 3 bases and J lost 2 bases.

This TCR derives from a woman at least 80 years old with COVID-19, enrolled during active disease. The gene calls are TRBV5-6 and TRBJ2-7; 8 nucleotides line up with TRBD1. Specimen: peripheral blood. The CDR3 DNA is TGTGCCAGCAGCTCCCTGGACAGGGCCTACGAGCAGTACTTC. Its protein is CASSSLDRAYEQYF.